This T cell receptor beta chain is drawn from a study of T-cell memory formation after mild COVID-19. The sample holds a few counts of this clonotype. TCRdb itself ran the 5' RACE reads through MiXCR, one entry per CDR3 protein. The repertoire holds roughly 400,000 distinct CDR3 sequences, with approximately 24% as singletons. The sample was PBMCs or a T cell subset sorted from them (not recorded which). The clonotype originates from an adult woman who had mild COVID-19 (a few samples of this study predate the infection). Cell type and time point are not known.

The CDR3 sequence is CASGLPPTVTFF. In DNA, the CDR3 is TGTGCTAGTGGTTTGCCCCCGACGGTCACTTTCTTT. V and J are TRBV12-5 and TRBJ1-1, with unresolved D. Germline V gene lookup returns CDR1 LGHNT and CDR2 FRNRAP. This CDR3 region has 12 residues. With 2 bases removed from V and 12 bases from J, the gap between germline ends came to 13 bases.